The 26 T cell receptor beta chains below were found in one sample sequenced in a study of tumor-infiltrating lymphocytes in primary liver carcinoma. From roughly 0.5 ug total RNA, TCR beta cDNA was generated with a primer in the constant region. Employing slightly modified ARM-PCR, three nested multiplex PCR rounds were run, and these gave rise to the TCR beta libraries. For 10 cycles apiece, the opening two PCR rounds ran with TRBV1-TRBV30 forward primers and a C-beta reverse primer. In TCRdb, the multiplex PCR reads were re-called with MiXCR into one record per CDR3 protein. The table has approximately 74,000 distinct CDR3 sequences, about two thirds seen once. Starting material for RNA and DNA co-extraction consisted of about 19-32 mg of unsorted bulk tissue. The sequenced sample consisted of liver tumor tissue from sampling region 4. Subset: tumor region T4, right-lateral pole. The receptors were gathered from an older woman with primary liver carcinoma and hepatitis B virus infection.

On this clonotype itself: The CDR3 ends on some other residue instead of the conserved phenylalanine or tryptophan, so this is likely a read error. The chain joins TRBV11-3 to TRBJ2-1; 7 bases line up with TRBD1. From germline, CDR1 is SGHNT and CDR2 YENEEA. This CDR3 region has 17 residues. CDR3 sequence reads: CAGSLRPGQRFYNEQFI. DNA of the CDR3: TGTGCAGGCAGCTTACGACCGGGACAGAGATTCTACAATGAGCAGTTCATC.

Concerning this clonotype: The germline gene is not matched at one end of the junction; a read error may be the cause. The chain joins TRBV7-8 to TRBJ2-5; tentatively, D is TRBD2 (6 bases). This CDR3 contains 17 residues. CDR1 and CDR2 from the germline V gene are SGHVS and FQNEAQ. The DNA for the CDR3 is TGTGCCAGCAGCTTACGTGGCATGGCGGGGACCCAAGAGACCCATTACTTC. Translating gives CASSLRGMAGTQETHYF.

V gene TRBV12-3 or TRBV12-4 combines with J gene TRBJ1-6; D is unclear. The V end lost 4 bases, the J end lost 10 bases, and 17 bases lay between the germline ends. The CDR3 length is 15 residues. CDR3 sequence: CASSSPGRGSSPLHF. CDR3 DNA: TGTGCCAGCAGTTCCCCGGGTCGGGGATCCTCACCCCTCCACTTT.

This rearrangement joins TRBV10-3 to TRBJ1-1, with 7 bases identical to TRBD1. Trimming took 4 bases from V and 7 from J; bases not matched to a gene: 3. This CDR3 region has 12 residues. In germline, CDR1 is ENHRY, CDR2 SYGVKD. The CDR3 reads CAISVPGGEAFF. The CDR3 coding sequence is TGTGCCATCAGTGTCCCAGGGGGTGAAGCTTTCTTT.

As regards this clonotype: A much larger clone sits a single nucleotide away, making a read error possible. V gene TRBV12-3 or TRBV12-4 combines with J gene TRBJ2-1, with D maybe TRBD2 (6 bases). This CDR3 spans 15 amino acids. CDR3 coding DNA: TGTGCCATCAGTTCCGGGACTCCTACCTACAATGAGCAGTTCTTC. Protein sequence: CAISSGTPTYNEQFF.

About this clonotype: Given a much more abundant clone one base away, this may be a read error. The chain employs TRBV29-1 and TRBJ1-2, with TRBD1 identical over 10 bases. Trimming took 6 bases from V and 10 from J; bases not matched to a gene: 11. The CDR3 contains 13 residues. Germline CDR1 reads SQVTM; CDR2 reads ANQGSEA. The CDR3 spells CSVAEGQGIDYTF. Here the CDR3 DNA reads TGCAGCGTCGCCGAGGGACAGGGGATTGACTACACCTTC. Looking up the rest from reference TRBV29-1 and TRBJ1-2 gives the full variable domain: SAVISQKPSRDICQRGTSLTIQCQVDSQVTMMFWYRQQPGQSLTLIATANQGSEATYESGFVIDKFPISRPNLTFSTLTVSNMSPEDSSIYLCSVAEGQGIDYTFGSGTRLTVV.

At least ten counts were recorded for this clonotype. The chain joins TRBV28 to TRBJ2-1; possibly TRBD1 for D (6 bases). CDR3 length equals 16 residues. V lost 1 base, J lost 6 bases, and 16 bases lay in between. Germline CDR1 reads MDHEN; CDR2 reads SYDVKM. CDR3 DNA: TGTGCCAGCAGTTTATTATCAACCCAGGGGTTCAATGAGCAGTTCTTC. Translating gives CASSLLSTQGFNEQFF.

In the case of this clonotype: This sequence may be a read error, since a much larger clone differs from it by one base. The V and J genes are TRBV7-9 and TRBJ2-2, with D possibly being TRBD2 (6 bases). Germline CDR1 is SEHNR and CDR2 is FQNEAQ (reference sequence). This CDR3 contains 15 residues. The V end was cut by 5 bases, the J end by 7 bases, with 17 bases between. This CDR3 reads CASSASTRGGGELFF. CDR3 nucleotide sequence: TGTGCCAGCAGCGCCTCGACTAGGGGAGGCGGGGAGCTGTTTTTT. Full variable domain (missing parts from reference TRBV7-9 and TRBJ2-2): DTGVSQNPRHKITKRGQNVTFRCDPISEHNRLYWYRQTLGQGPEFLTYFQNEAQLEKSRLLSDRFSAERPKGSFSTLEIQRTEQGDSAMYLCASSASTRGGGELFFGEGSRLTVL.

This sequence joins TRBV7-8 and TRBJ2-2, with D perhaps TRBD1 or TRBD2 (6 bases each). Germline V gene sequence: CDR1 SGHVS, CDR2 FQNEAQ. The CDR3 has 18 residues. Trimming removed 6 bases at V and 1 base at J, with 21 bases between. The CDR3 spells CASRALGTGDMNTGELFF. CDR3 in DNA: TGTGCCAGCAGAGCACTCGGTACGGGGGACATGAACACCGGGGAGCTGTTTTTT.

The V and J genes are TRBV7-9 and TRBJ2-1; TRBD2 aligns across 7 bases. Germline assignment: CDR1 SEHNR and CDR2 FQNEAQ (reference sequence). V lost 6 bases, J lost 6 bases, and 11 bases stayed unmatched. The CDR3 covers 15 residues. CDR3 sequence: CASSSSGTIPNEQFF. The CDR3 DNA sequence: TGTGCCAGCAGTTCCTCCGGGACTATCCCCAATGAGCAGTTCTTC. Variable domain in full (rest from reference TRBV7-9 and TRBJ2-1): DTGVSQNPRHKITKRGQNVTFRCDPISEHNRLYWYRQTLGQGPEFLTYFQNEAQLEKSRLLSDRFSAERPKGSFSTLEIQRTEQGDSAMYLCASSSSGTIPNEQFFGPGTRLTVL.

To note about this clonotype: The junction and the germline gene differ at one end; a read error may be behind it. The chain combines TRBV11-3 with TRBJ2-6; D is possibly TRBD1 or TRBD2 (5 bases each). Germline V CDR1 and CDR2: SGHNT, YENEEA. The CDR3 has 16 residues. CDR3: CVSSPEGAGGSNVLTF. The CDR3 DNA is TGTGTCAGCAGCCCTGAAGGGGCGGGTGGGTCCAACGTCCTGACTTTC.

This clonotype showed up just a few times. CDR3 DNA sequence: TGCGCCAGCAGCTTGGGGACTAGCGGGAGGCTAGTCTACGAGCAGTACTTC. It is translated as CASSLGTSGRLVYEQYF. The chain employs TRBV5-1 and TRBJ2-7, with 14 bases that match TRBD2. The V gene's germline CDR1 is SGHRS and CDR2 YFSETQ. The CDR3 consists of 17 residues. The J segment lost 3 bases and the V segment lost 0 bases, leaving 5 bases of the junction unmatched.

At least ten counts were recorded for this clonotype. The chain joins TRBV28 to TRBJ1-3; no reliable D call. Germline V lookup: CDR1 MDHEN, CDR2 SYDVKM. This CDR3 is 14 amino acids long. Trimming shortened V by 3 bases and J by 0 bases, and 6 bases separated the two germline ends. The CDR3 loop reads CASSFDVSGNTIYF. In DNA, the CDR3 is TGTGCCAGCAGTTTCGACGTCTCTGGAAACACCATATATTTT.

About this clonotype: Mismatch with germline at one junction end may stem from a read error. The CDR3 sequence: CASSYQLAGPSAGELFF. CDR3 DNA: TGTGCCAGCAGTTACCAACTAGCGGGCCCGTCCGCCGGGGAACTGTTTTTT. This sequence joins TRBV6-5 and TRBJ2-2; TRBD2 aligns across 9 bases. The germline gives CDR1 MNHEY, CDR2 SVGAGI. This CDR3 has 17 residues.

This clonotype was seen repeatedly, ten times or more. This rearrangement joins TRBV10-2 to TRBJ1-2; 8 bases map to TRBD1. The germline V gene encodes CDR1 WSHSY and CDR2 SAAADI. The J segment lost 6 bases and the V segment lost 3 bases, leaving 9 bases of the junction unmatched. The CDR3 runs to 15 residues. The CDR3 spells CASSERTGRTNGYTF. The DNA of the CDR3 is TGCGCCAGCAGTGAAAGGACAGGGAGGACGAATGGCTACACCTTC.

In nucleotides, the CDR3 is TGCAGTGTTATCAAGCGGGAGTCCCAAGAGACCCAGTACTTC. Residues: CSVIKRESQETQYF. V gene TRBV29-1 combines with J gene TRBJ2-5, with TRBD2 matching over 8 bases. The CDR3 consists of 14 residues. Germline V gene lookup returns CDR1 SQVTM and CDR2 ANQGSEA.

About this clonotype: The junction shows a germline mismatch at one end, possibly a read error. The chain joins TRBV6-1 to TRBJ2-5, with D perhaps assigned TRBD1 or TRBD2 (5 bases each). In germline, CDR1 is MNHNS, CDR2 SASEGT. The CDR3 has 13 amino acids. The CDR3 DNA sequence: TGTGCCTGCAGTTGGGACCCACAAGAGACCCAGTACTTC. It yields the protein CACSWDPQETQYF.

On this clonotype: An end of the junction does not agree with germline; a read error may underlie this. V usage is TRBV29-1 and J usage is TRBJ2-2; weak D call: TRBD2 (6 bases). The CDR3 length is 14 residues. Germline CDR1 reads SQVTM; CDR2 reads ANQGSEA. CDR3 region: CSATERANTGELFF. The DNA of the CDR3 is TGTAGCGCGACGGAGCGGGCGAACACCGGGGAGCTGTTTTTT.

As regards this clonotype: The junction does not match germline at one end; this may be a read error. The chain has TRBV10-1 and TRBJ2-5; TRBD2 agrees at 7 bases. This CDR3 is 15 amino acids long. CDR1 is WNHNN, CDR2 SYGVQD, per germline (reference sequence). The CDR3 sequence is CASSESTNGRETQYF. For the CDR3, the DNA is TGTGCCAGCAGTGAGTCTACCAACGGGAGGGAGACCCAGTACTTC.

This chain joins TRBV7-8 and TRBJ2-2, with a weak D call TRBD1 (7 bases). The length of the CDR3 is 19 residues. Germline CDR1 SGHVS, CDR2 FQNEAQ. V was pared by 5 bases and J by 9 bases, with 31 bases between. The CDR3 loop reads CASSPSRYYLLQGTWELFF. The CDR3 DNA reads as TGTGCCAGCAGCCCGTCCCGGTACTACCTTCTACAGGGGACTTGGGAGCTGTTTTTT. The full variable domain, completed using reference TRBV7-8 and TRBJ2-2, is GAGVSQSPRYKVAKRGQDVALRCDPISGHVSLFWYQQALGQGPEFLTYFQNEAQLDKSGLPSDRFFAERPEGSVSTLKIQRTQQEDSAVYLCASSPSRYYLLQGTWELFFGEGSRLTVL.

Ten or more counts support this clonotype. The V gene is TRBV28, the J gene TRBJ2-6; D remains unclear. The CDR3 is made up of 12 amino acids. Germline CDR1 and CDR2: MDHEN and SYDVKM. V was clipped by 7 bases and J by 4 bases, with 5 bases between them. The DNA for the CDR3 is TGTGCCAGCACCGGAGGGGCCAACGTCCTGACTTTC. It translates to CASTGGANVLTF.

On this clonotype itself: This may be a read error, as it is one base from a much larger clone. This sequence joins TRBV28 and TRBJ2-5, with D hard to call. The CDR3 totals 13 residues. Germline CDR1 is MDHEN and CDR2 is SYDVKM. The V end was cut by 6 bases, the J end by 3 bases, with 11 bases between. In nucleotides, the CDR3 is TGTGCCAGCAGCCCTACGGTCAAAGAGACCCAGTACTTC. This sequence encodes CASSPTVKETQYF.

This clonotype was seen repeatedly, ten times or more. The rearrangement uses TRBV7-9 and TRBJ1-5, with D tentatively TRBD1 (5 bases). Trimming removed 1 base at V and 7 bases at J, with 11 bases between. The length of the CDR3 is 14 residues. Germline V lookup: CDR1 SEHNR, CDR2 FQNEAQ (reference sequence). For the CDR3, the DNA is TGTGCCAGCAGCTTAGAAGGGGTGAAACAGCCCCAGCATTTT. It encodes CASSLEGVKQPQHF.

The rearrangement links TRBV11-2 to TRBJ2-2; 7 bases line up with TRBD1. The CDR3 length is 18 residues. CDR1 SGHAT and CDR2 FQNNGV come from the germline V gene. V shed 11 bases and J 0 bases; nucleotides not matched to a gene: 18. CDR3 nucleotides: TGTGCCGGCAACCGAGGGGGCTCTTATATCGCGAACACCGGGGAGCTGTTTTTT. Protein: CAGNRGGSYIANTGELFF.

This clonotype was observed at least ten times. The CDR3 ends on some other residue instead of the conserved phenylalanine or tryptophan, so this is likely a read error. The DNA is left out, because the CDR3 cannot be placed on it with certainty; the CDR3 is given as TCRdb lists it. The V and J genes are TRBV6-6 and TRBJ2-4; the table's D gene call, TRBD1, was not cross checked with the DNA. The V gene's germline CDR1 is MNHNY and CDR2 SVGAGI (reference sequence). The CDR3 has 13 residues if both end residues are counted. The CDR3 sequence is CASSLRDQGPPTI.

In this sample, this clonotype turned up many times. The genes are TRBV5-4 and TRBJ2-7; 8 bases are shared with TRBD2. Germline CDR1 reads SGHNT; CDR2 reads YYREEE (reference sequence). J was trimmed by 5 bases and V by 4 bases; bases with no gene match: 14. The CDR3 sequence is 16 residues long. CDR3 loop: CASSPPGGAGVDEQYF. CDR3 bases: TGTGCCAGCAGCCCGCCGGGGGGAGCGGGAGTTGACGAGCAGTACTTC.